This T cell receptor beta chain was observed in a study of shared clonotypes between healthy human individuals (dated by TCRdb to about 2020). Background for the entire study: The cohort included a few men and a couple of women between 18 and 49 years of age. Per donor, three plates each were used for CD4 naive and CD4 memory, two for CD8 naive, and one for CD8 memory. To estimate repertoire size and how much clonotype sharing occurs between individuals, the study deeply sequenced the blood TCR repertoires of several healthy adults. To increase sequencing depth and limit assay-specific biases, TCR repertoire library preparation and sequencing were carried out by different laboratories using diverse techniques. Leukapheresis yielded between about 0.94 and 9 billion PBMCs per donor.

Findings and caveats that apply to the study as a whole: Because the study included only a small number of donors, the genetic and exposure-history diversity represented was limited. Estimated clonotype richness was generally larger for naive than for memory subsets. Higher generation probabilities were observed for clonotypes shared by all four sorted-subset donors than for non-shared clonotypes. Pairwise subsampling led to the expectation that sequencing depth would affect the degree of clonotype sharing among donors. Across several donors, around 5.4% of naive CD4, approximately 3.6% of naive CD8, approximately 2.5% of memory CD4, and about 0.4% of memory CD8 clonotypes were shared. Sampling was restricted to blood, and TCR repertoires in tissue are likely to differ from TCR repertoires in blood. Even with the large sequencing depth, rarefaction of the sorted-subset datasets indicated that sequencing was incomplete.

CD8 naive samples consisted of CD45RO-negative cells that were positively selected for CCR7, yielding a CD45RA+CCR7+ population without TemRA cells. Healthy HIV-negative adults with no recently reported acute infections or vaccinations were included as donors. Every donor was a Caucasian adult residing in Nashville, Tennessee, USA. After blood collection by leukapheresis, PBMCs were isolated using Ficoll-Histopaque density gradient centrifugation and then cryopreserved in the vapor phase of liquid nitrogen. Purity and quantity of every magnetically sorted T cell population were checked by analytical flow cytometry. Each sorted fraction had its genomic DNA isolated and then quantified by UV absorbance on a Nanodrop 2000c. The germline V end is reduced by 3 bases and the J end by 6 bases; junction bases left unmatched: 5. According to the germline V gene (reference sequence), CDR1 reads LNHDA and CDR2 reads SQIVND. From its cysteine to its phenylalanine, the CDR3 spans 13 amino acids. Only the CDR3 part of the read is kept: 39 bases, read in frame from the first base.

Using the deep immunoSEQ assay, multiplex PCR amplified TCR CDR3 regions from genomic DNA. Genomic DNA extracted from each cell subset was distributed evenly over all wells of several immunoSEQ 96-well plates, and each plate served as one replicate. For sorted subsets, around 200 ng genomic DNA, equal to 25,000 to 35,000 T cell genomes, was loaded into each replicate PCR. The purified libraries were quantified using a Qubit 3.0 fluorometer, sized with a Bioanalyzer 2100, and then quantified again using the KAPA Library Quantification kit. Every immunoSEQ 96-well plate was sequenced on a dedicated single-read 150-cycle Illumina NextSeq 550 flow cell. Per the source publication's procedure: The immunoSEQ output contained only junctional sequences without quality scores, so filtering could not match that applied to full-length reads. To assign V/J genes and CDR3, sequences were annotated against IMGT germline references using PyIR, a Python wrapper for IgBLAST v1.9. Any read was removed if the V/J assignment was weak (E-value above 1e-6), the CDR3 was missing, or the read contained stop codons, out-of-frame junctions, or ambiguous translated residues. V3J clonotypes were defined as sequences sharing an identical inferred V gene, J gene, and CDR3 amino acid sequence. The percentage overlap between two repertoires was calculated by dividing the number of shared unique clonotypes by the size of the smaller repertoire. Repertoire richness was assessed with RTK rarefaction, the Chao1 estimator, and Recon v2.1 estimates of unobserved clonotypes. Generation probabilities for all TCRbeta clonotypes obtained by the gDNA method from a few donors were computed using OLGA. TCRdb retrieved this table from immuneACCESS and kept in-frame rearrangements only. Not all clones are present; in checked studies, unresolved V genes account for under half, and no reason is known for the remainder. The V and J calls and the clone size are those of that table, but D and trimming were determined from the DNA. For this sample the table gives about 2.2 million clones, of which around 93% were detected only once. Under 2% of the sample belongs to the ten largest clones.

This clone was found once. No cognate antigen has been identified for it. Per-base qualities were not stored, and no clone one base away is much larger. The receptor comes from a man aged 18 to 29 in good health. Some clones in this sample may be carry-over from other donors' samples. Sequencing input: naive CD8+ T cells from PBMCs. Per the publication, the cell subset or site label means: CD45RA+CCR7+. The chain links TRBV19 with TRBJ2-7; 7 bases in the middle match TRBD1. The DNA sequence is as follows: TGTGCCAGTAGTATGACAGGGATTGGCGAGCAGTACTTC. Translated, it gives CASSMTGIGEQYF. With all but the CDR3 taken from the reference TRBV19 and TRBJ2-7 genes, the full variable domain is: DGGITQSPKYLFRKEGQNVTLSCEQNLNHDAMYWYRQDPGQGLRLIYYSQIVNDFQKGDIAEGYSVSREKKESFPLTVTSAQKNPTAFYLCASSMTGIGEQYFGPGTRLTVT.